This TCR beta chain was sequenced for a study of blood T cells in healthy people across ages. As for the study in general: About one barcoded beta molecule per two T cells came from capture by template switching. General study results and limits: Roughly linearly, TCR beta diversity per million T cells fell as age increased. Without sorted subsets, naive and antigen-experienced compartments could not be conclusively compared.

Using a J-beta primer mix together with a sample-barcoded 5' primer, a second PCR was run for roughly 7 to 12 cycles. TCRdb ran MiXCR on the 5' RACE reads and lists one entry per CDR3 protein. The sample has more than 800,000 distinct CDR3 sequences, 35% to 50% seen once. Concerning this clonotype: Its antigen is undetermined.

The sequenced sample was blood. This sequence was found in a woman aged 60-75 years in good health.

CDR3 sequence: CSARTTSPTYEQYF. CDR3 DNA: TGCAGTGCTAGGACGACTAGCCCCACCTACGAGCAGTACTTC. J is TRBJ2-5 and V is TRBV20-1; 7 bases are shared with TRBD2. The DNA end lines up better with TRBJ2-7; the J call may be wrong. This CDR3 contains 14 residues. Germline V lookup: CDR1 DFQATT, CDR2 SNEGSKA (reference sequence).